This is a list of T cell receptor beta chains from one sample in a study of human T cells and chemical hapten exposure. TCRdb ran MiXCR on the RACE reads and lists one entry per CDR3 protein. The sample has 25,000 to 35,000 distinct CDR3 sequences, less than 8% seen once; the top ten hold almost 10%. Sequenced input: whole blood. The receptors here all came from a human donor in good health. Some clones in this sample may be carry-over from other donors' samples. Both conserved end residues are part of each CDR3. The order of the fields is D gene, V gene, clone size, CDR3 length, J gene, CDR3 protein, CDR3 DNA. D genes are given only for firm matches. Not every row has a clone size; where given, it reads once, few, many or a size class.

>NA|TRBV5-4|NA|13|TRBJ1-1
CASSSQRGTEAFF
TGTGCCAGCAGTAGCCAACGGGGCACTGAAGCTTTCTTT
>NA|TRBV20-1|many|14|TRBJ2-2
CSARSGRGTGELFF
TGCAGTGCTAGGAGCGGGCGGGGAACCGGGGAGCTGTTTTTT
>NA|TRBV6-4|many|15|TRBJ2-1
CASSVSPGGGNEQFF
TGTGCCAGCAGTGTCAGCCCGGGGGGCGGCAATGAGCAGTTCTTC
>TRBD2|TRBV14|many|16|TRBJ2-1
CASSQPLAGAYNEQFF
TGTGCCAGCAGCCAGCCCTTAGCGGGGGCCTACAATGAGCAGTTCTTC
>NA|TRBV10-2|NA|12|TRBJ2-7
CASNDGAYEQYF
TGCGCCAGCAATGACGGAGCCTACGAGCAGTACTTC
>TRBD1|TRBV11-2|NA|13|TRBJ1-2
CASSKTGMGGYTF
TGTGCCAGCAGCAAGACAGGGATGGGTGGCTACACCTTC
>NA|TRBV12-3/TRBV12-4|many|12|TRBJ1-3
CASNFYGNTIYF
TGTGCCAGCAATTTTTACGGAAACACCATATATTTT
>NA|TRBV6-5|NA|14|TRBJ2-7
CASSYAGPGSEQYF
TGTGCCAGCAGTTACGCAGGACCAGGTAGCGAGCAGTACTTC
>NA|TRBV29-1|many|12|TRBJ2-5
CSAAGVGETQYF
TGCAGCGCTGCAGGGGTCGGAGAGACCCAGTACTTC
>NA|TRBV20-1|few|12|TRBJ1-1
CSARRQNTEAFF
TGCAGTGCACGTAGACAGAACACTGAAGCTTTCTTT
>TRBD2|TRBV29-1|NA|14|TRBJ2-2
CSGSRGGGTGELFF
TGCAGCGGATCGCGGGGGGGTGGGACCGGGGAGCTGTTTTTT
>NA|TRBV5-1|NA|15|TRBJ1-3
CASSPVRGPGNTIYF
TGCGCCAGCAGCCCCGTCCGGGGTCCTGGAAACACCATATATTTT
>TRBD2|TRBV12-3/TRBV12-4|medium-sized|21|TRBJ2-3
CASSLSLLGTSGRRSTDTQYF
TGTGCCAGCAGTTTAAGTCTACTTGGGACTAGCGGGAGGCGAAGCACAGATACGCAGTATTTT
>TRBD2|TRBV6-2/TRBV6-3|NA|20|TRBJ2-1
CASSYRDLAGGPSSYNEQFF
TGTGCCAGCAGTTACCGGGATCTAGCGGGGGGGCCGAGCTCCTACAATGAGCAGTTCTTC
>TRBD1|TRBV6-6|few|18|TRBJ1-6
CASSARYRGEAYNSPLHF
TGTGCCAGCAGTGCCCGATACAGGGGAGAGGCTTATAATTCACCCCTCCACTTT
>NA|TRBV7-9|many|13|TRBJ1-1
CASSLDLVSRAFF
TGTGCCAGCAGCTTAGATCTGGTATCCCGGGCTTTCTTT
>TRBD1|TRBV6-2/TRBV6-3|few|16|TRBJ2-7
CASSPSGTALGYEQYF
TGTGCCAGCAGTCCTTCAGGGACAGCGCTTGGGTACGAGCAGTACTTC
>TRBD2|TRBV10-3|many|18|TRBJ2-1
CAISESIGTSGAYNEQFF
TGTGCCATCAGTGAGTCGATTGGGACTAGCGGGGCTTACAATGAGCAGTTCTTC
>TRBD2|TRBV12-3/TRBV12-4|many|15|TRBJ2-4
CASSARAGESGIQYF
TGTGCCAGCAGTGCTCGAGCGGGAGAATCCGGCATTCAGTACTTC
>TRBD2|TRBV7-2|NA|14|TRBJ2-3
CASSRGASGGAEDF
TGTGCCAGCAGCCGAGGGGCTAGCGGGGGGGCCGAGGACTTT
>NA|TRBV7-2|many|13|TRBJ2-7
CASTRDRLYEQYF
TGTGCCAGCACCCGGGACCGACTATACGAGCAGTACTTC
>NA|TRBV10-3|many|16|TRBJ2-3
CAISESKGSSTDTQYF
TGTGCCATCAGTGAGTCGAAAGGGTCGAGCACAGATACGCAGTATTTT
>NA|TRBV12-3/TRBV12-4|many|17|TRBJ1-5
CASSLRGWMGRNQPQHF
TGTGCCAGCAGTTTGAGAGGCTGGATGGGACGAAATCAGCCCCAGCATTTT
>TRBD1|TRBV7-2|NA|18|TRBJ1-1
CASSSDRGRFKGNTEAFF
TGTGCCAGCAGCTCGGACAGGGGGCGGTTCAAAGGGAACACTGAAGCTTTCTTT
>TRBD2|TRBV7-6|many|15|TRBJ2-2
CASSLSGGNTGELFF
TGTGCCAGCAGCCTTAGCGGGGGAAACACCGGGGAGCTGTTTTTT
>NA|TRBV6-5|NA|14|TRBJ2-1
CASSYTGQQGEQFF
TGTGCCAGCAGTTATACGGGTCAACAGGGTGAGCAGTTCTTC
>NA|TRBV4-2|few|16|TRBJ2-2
CVSSQGERSNTGELFF
TGTGTCAGCAGCCAAGGGGAACGTTCGAACACCGGGGAGCTGTTTTTT
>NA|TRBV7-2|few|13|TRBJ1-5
CASSSGRDQPQHF
TGTGCCAGCAGCTCGGGACGTGATCAGCCCCAGCATTTT
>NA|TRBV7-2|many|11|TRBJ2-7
CASSPLYEQYF
TGTGCCAGCAGCCCCCTCTACGAGCAGTACTTC
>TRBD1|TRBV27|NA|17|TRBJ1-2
CASSKDRKNIANYGYTF
TGTGCCAGCAGTAAGGACAGGAAGAACATAGCTAACTATGGCTACACCTTC
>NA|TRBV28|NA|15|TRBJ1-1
CASSRIDPGHTEAFF
TGTGCCAGCAGCCGAATTGACCCTGGGCACACTGAAGCTTTCTTT
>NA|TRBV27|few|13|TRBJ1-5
CASRPRSNQPQHF
TGTGCCAGCCGCCCCAGGAGCAATCAGCCCCAGCATTTT
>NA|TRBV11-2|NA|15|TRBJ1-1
CASSLEPGVNTEAFF
TGTGCCAGCAGCTTAGAACCGGGGGTGAACACTGAAGCTTTCTTT
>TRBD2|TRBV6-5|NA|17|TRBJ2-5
CASSGALAGGRRETQYF
TGTGCCAGCAGTGGAGCTTTAGCGGGAGGTCGGAGAGAGACCCAGTACTTC